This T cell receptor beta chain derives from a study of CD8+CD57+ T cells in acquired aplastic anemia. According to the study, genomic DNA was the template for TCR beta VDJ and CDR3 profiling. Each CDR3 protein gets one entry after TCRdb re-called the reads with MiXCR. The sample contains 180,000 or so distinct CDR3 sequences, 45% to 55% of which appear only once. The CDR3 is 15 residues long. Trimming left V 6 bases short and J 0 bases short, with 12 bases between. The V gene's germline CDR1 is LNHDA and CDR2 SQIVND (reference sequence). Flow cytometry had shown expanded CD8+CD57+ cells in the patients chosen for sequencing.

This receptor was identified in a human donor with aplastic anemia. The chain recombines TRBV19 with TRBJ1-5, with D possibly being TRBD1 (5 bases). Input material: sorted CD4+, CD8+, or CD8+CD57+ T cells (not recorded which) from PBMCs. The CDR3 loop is CASSDGGDSNQPQHF. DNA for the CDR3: TGTGCCAGTAGCGACGGGGGGGATAGCAATCAGCCCCAGCATTTT.